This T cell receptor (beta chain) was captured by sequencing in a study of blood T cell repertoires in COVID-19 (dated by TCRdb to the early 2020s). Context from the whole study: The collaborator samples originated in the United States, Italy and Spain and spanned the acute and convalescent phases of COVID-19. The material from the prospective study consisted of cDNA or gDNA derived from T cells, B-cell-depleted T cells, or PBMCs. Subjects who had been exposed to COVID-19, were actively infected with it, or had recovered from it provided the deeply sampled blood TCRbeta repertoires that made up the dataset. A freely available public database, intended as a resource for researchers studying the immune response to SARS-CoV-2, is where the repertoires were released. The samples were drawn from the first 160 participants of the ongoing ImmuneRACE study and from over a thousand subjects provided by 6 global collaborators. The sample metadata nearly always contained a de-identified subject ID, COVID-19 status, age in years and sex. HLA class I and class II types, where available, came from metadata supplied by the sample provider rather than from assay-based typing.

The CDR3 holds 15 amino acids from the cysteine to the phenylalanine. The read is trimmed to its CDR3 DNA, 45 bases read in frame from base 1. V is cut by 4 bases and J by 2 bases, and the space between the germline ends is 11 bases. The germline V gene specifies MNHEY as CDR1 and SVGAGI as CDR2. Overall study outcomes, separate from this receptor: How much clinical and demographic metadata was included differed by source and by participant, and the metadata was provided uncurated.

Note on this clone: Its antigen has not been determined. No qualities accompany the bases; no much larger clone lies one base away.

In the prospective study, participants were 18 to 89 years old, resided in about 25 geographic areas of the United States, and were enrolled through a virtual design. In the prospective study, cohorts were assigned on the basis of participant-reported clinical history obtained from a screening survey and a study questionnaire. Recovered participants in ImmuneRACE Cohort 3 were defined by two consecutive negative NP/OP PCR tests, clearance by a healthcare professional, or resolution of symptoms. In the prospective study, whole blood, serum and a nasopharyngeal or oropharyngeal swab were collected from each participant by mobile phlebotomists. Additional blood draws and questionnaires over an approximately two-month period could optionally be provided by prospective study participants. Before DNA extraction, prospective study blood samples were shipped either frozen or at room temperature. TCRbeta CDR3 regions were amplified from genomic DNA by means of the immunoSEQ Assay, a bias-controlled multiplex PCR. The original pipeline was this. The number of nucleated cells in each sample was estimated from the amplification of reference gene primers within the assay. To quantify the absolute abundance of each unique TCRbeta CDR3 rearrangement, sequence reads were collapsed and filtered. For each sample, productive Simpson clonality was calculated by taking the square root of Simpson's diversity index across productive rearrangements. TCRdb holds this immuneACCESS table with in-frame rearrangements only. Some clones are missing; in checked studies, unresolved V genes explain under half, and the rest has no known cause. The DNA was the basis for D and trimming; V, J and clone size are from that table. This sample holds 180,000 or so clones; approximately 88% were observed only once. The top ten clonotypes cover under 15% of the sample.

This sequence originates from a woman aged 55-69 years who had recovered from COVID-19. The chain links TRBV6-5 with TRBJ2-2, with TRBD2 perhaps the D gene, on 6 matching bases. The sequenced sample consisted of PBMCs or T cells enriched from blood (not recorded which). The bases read TGTGCCAGCAGTTTATGGACTATCAACACCGGGGAGCTGTTTTTT. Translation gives CASSLWTINTGELFF.